This T cell receptor beta chain appears in the sequencing data of a study of T cells in Graves' hyperthyroidism and ophthalmopathy. It was RNA transcripts that yielded the amplified TCR beta CDR3 regions. Researchers ran a first-round RT-PCR on the TCR CDR3 using the HTBI primer set. TCRdb reprocessed the multiplex PCR reads via MiXCR and lists one record per CDR3 protein. The data contain approximately 330,000 distinct CDR3 sequences, around 23% of them singletons. This CDR3 spans 15 amino acids. CDR1 is LNHDA, CDR2 SQIVND, per germline (reference sequence). V lost 3 bases, J lost 8 bases, and 9 bases stayed unmatched. This clonotype showed up many times.

What was sequenced was blood. The chain combines TRBV19 with TRBJ1-5; 8 bases agree with TRBD1. The source of this sequence is a woman between 45 and 65 years old with Graves' hyperthyroidism. The CDR3 DNA reads as TGTGCCAGTAGTATGTCAGGGGGCCGGGAGGAGCCCCAGCATTTT. Translated: CASSMSGGREEPQHF.